These 12 T cell receptor beta chains were sequenced from one sample in a study of vaccination effects on CD4 cells after COVID-19 (dated by TCRdb to 2022 to 2024). Their recognized antigens are unknown. After around eleven days of culture, CD4+ T cells were isolated with the EasySep CD4+ T cell isolation kit. The method behind the library was the immunoSEQ multiplex PCR assay. Imported from immuneACCESS, the table was reduced by TCRdb to in-frame sequences with V and J called. These copies leave out some clones; in studies compared against another copy, an unresolved V gene accounts for under half, and the cause of the remainder is not known. The sample table contains about 46,000 clones; only one count was recorded for roughly 80% of them. The biggest ten clones account for roughly 8.6% of the sample. The material was CD4+ T cells from PBMCs cultured without peptide, obtained before COVID-19 vaccination. These receptors were taken from a human donor who had a prior SARS-CoV-2 infection.

The chain uses TRBV27 and TRBJ2-2; a weak D match, TRBD1 (6 bases). Per germline, CDR1 MNHEY and CDR2 SMNVEV (reference sequence). V lost 0 bases to trimming and J lost 5 bases, with 16 bases between them. The CDR3 totals 17 residues. CDR3 in amino acids: CASSLSPWGRGTGELFF. In DNA, the CDR3 is TGTGCCAGCAGTTTATCGCCTTGGGGGCGCGGGACCGGGGAGCTGTTTTTT.

This chain links TRBV7-2 with TRBJ1-2, with TRBD1 matching 9 bases. J was trimmed by 5 bases and V by 5 bases; bases with no gene match: 6. Germline V gene lookup returns CDR1 SGHTA and CDR2 FQGNSA. The length of the CDR3 is 14 residues. Written as DNA, the CDR3 is TGTGCCAGCAGCCCCCGACAGGGGGGTTATGGCTACACCTTC. Protein sequence: CASSPRQGGYGYTF.

The rearrangement uses TRBV4-3 and TRBJ2-2; 7 positions match TRBD1. J was trimmed by 5 bases and V by 0 bases; bases with no gene match: 0. The CDR3 has 14 amino acids. Germline V gives CDR1 LGHNA, CDR2 YSLEER. Here the CDR3 reads CASSQDRGTGELFF. As DNA, the CDR3 is TGCGCCAGCAGCCAAGACAGGGGGACCGGGGAGCTGTTTTTT.

This clone was seen only once. V usage is TRBV6-4 and J usage is TRBJ2-3; 8 bases line up with TRBD1. CDR1 is MRHNA and CDR2 is SNTAGT in the germline V gene. The CDR3 is 14 residues long. The V and J ends lost 6 bases and 1 base, in that order; junction bases with no gene match: 3. CDR3 amino acids: CASRGQGGTDTQYF. CDR3 nucleotide sequence: TGTGCCAGCAGAGGACAGGGTGGCACAGATACGCAGTATTTT.

The chain employs TRBV20-1 and TRBJ2-7; perhaps TRBD1 as D (5 bases). From germline, CDR1 is DFQATT and CDR2 SNEGSKA (reference sequence). The CDR3 loop spans 14 amino acids. V lost 4 bases and J 1 base, leaving 14 bases between the germline ends. CDR3 DNA sequence: TGCAGTGCTATTGACAGAAGACTTTCCTACGAGCAGTACTTC. Translating it yields CSAIDRRLSYEQYF.

This chain joins TRBV28 and TRBJ1-2, with 8 bases identical to TRBD1. The CDR3 has 15 residues. Germline values: CDR1 MDHEN, CDR2 SYDVKM. Trimming took 3 bases from V and 8 from J; bases not matched to a gene: 11. CDR3 nucleotide sequence: TGTGCCAGCAGTTTGAACGACAGGGGATTGAAAGGCTACACCTTC. Encoded protein: CASSLNDRGLKGYTF.

For the CDR3, the DNA is TGTGCCAGCAGCCCCATAAACACCGACAGGGGTGGAAACATTCAGTACTTC. It yields the protein CASSPINTDRGGNIQYF. V and J are TRBV4-2 and TRBJ2-4; 8 bases map to TRBD1. This CDR3 is 17 amino acids long. V lost 4 bases and J lost 6; bases outside the gene matches: 14. Germline values: CDR1 LGHNA, CDR2 YNFKEQ.

The chain couples TRBV7-2 to TRBJ2-7; 7 nucleotides align to TRBD1. Trimming at V came to 7 bases and at J to 5 bases, leaving 11 bases not matched to a gene. CDR3 length equals 14 residues. Germline V CDR1 and CDR2: SGHTA, FQGNSA. The CDR3 sequence is CASTNRGLFDEQYF. In DNA, the CDR3 is TGTGCCAGCACGAACAGGGGCCTTTTCGACGAGCAGTACTTC. The complete variable domain, with remaining parts taken from reference TRBV7-2 and TRBJ2-7, reads GAGVSQSPSNKVTEKGKDVELRCDPISGHTALYWYRQSLGQGLEFLIYFQGNSAPDKSGLPSDRFSAERTGGSVSTLTIQRTQQEDSAVYLCASTNRGLFDEQYFGPGTRLTVT.

The rearrangement joins TRBV27 to TRBJ1-5, with 8 bases matching TRBD1. Germline CDR1 MNHEY, CDR2 SMNVEV (reference sequence). The V and J ends lost 7 bases and 6 bases, in that order; junction bases with no gene match: 5. CDR3 length: 13 amino acids. CDR3 DNA sequence: TGTGCCAGCAAACTCGACAGGGGTCAGCCCCAGCATTTT. It codes for CASKLDRGQPQHF.

The table lists this clone with a few counts. Different DNA sequences within this sample yield the same CDR3. This chain connects TRBV28 to TRBJ1-2; unclear D gene. With 2 bases removed from V and 4 bases from J, the gap between germline ends came to 5 bases. CDR3 length: 12 residues. Germline lookup yields CDR1 MDHEN and CDR2 SYDVKM. Here the CDR3 DNA reads TGTGCCAGCAGTTTAAGGCTCTATGGCTACACCTTC. It translates to CASSLRLYGYTF.

V is TRBV4-2 and J is TRBJ1-1; a possible D gene is TRBD1 (5 bases). The CDR3 has 16 residues. Per germline, CDR1 LGHNA and CDR2 YNFKEQ. The V end lost 1 base, the J end lost 0 bases, and 12 bases lay between the germline ends. DNA for the CDR3: TGTGCCAGCAGCCAAGGCCTTCCAGGGCTGAACACTGAAGCTTTCTTT. Translating gives CASSQGLPGLNTEAFF.

The chain carries TRBV4-1 and TRBJ2-4, with D maybe TRBD1 (5 bases). Trimming left V 0 bases short and J 7 bases short, with 10 bases between. The CDR3 is made up of 14 amino acids. From germline, CDR1 is MGHRA and CDR2 YSYEKL. CDR3 sequence: CASSQDPAGNIQYF. The CDR3 DNA reads TGCGCCAGCAGCCAAGATCCCGCAGGGAACATTCAGTACTTC.